Following are 12 T cell receptor beta chains from one sample sequenced in a study of shared clonotypes between healthy human individuals (TCRdb year 2020). The library was built by means of the immunoSEQ multiplex PCR assay. The table was pulled from immuneACCESS by TCRdb, which kept in-frame rearrangements only. Such tables lose some clones; where checked, under half of the loss comes from unresolved V genes, and the rest has no known cause. The sample includes about 95,000 clones, with about 68% observed a single time. The top ten clonotypes cover less than 55% of the sample. The sequencing sample was made of memory CD8+ T cells sorted from blood. Taken with the paper, the label for cell subset or site translates to: CD45RO+ cells pooled with CCR7-negative TemRA cells. All receptors derive from a man aged 25-45 years in good health.

The V and J genes are TRBV20-1 and TRBJ2-7; D remains unclear. Germline assignment: CDR1 DFQATT and CDR2 SNEGSKA (reference sequence). This CDR3 contains 11 residues. V was shortened by 7 bases and J by 3 bases, with 10 bases between the two germline ends. The CDR3 bases are TGCAGTGGTAACCTGGGCTACGAGCAGTACTTC. It specifies CSGNLGYEQYF.

This clone appeared a few times. This sequence joins TRBV19 and TRBJ1-2; no definite D call. This CDR3 is 15 amino acids long. Germline CDR1 LNHDA, CDR2 SQIVND (reference sequence). Between the trimmed V and J ends, which lost 7 bases and 5 bases, there was a span of 20 bases. This CDR3 is CASTASPGITYGYTF. CDR3 DNA: TGTGCCAGTACCGCTTCTCCGGGGATAACTTATGGCTACACCTTC.

This clone has a handful of counts. The same CDR3 arises from other DNA sequences in this sample as well. CDR3 amino acids: CASSESGSSYEQYF. DNA for the CDR3: TGCGCCAGCAGTGAGTCTGGCAGCTCCTACGAGCAGTACTTC. The chain recombines TRBV10-2 with TRBJ2-7; D ambiguous. V was pared by 0 bases and J by 0 bases, with 6 bases between. CDR1 is WSHSY and CDR2 is SAAADI in the germline V gene. This CDR3 is 14 amino acids long.

This rearrangement joins TRBV28 to TRBJ1-3; D gene unclear. Trimming cost V 6 bases and J 1 base, with 7 bases left between them. The V gene's germline CDR1 is MDHEN and CDR2 SYDVKM. The CDR3 sequence is 13 residues long. CDR3: CASRLGSGNTIYF. The CDR3 DNA follows: TGTGCCAGCAGGTTGGGTTCTGGAAACACCATATATTTT.

The genes are TRBV30 and TRBJ2-7, with 8 positions matching TRBD2. The germline gives CDR1 GTSNPN, CDR2 SVGIG (reference sequence). This CDR3 region has 14 residues. With V trimmed by 4 bases and J by 3 bases, 8 bases remained unmatched. The chain's CDR3 is CAWTRTSGFYEQYF. The CDR3 DNA sequence: TGTGCCTGGACAAGAACTAGCGGATTCTACGAGCAGTACTTC.

The gene calls are TRBV6-4 and TRBJ2-1; D is possibly TRBD1 or TRBD2 (5 bases each). Germline V gene lookup returns CDR1 MRHNA and CDR2 SNTAGT. Between the trimmed V and J ends, which lost 7 bases and 6 bases, there was a span of 19 bases. The length of the CDR3 is 15 residues. The CDR3: CASILSGTTSNEQFF. The CDR3 DNA is TGTGCCAGCATATTGTCCGGGACCACAAGCAATGAGCAGTTCTTC.

This clone was seen a single time. The genes are TRBV27 and TRBJ2-3; 8 bases line up with TRBD2. J lost 3 bases, V lost 6 bases, and 8 bases had no gene match. The CDR3 totals 15 residues. Germline V CDR1 and CDR2: MNHEY, SMNVEV (reference sequence). CDR3 coding DNA: TGTGCCAGCAGAAGAGCGGGAGACGGGACAGATACGCAGTATTTT. Its translation is CASRRAGDGTDTQYF.

The chain is built from TRBV5-4 and TRBJ1-5; 8 bases are a match to TRBD1. Trimming took 4 bases from V and 3 from J; bases not matched to a gene: 6. Germline V gene sequence: CDR1 SGHNT, CDR2 YYREEE (reference sequence). The CDR3 is 15 amino acids. The CDR3 loop reads CASSADRGDNQPQHF. The CDR3 bases are TGTGCCAGCAGCGCTGACAGGGGTGACAATCAGCCCCAGCATTTT.

The chain recombines TRBV7-9 with TRBJ1-2; no firm D call. The germline CDR1 and CDR2 sequences are SEHNR and FQNEAQ (reference sequence). The CDR3 spans 17 residues. V shed 5 bases and J shed 6 bases, with 25 bases lying between them. CDR3 sequence: CASSPPLASAGVNGYTF. In DNA, the CDR3 is TGTGCCAGCAGCCCACCCTTAGCGTCCGCGGGTGTCAATGGCTACACCTTC.

J is TRBJ2-1 and V is TRBV27, with D possibly called TRBD1 or TRBD2 (6 bases each). V lost 3 bases and J lost 7, with 22 bases in between. The CDR3 is 17 residues long. Germline V gene lookup returns CDR1 MNHEY and CDR2 SMNVEV (reference sequence). CDR3 region: CASSFHRDSFRSNEQFF. The CDR3 DNA follows: TGTGCCAGCAGTTTTCACAGGGACTCGTTTAGGTCGAATGAGCAGTTCTTC.

This clone was found a few times. The V gene is TRBV27, the J gene TRBJ2-7, with unresolved D. Between the trimmed V and J ends, which lost 4 bases and 3 bases, there was a span of 10 bases. CDR1 is MNHEY and CDR2 is SMNVEV in the germline V gene (reference sequence). The CDR3 contains 13 residues. CDR3 sequence: CASSWSPNYEQYF. Here the CDR3 DNA reads TGTGCCAGCAGTTGGTCGCCCAACTACGAGCAGTACTTC.

The chain's CDR3 is CASSLGQTRQETQYF. The DNA of the CDR3 is TGTGCCAGCAGCTTAGGGCAGACGAGACAAGAGACCCAGTACTTC. The chain has TRBV5-5 and TRBJ2-5; unclear D gene. Trimming took off 2 bases at V and 2 bases at J, with 13 bases between the two ends. CDR3 length: 15 amino acids. Germline-derived CDR1 and CDR2 are SGHKS and YYEKEE (reference sequence).